Given below is one TCR beta chain in context. The entry originates in a study of OX40 agonist ivuxolimab in advanced cancers. Study background: Ivuxolimab, which is an agonistic anti-OX40 (CD134) antibody, was administered to the patients. Participants, roughly 81% male, averaged approximately 65 years of age, ranging from about 20 to 79.

Assay: immunoSEQ multiplex PCR; the TCRdb copy retains only in-frame clones and omits some. The sample has tens of thousands of clones; more than 85% are singletons. The CDR3 has 12 residues. Per the germline V gene, CDR1 is MNHEY and CDR2 is SMNVEV (reference sequence). Trimming cost V 2 bases and J 5 bases, with 6 bases left between them. Sequenced material: CD4+ or CD8+ T cells sorted from blood, taken in a trial of the OX40 agonist ivuxolimab. This receptor was obtained from an adult with an advanced solid tumor such as melanoma, head and neck, liver or kidney cancer. This chain joins TRBV27 and TRBJ2-5; D is unresolved. The CDR3 nucleotides read TGTGCCAGCAGTTTAACTGGTGAGACCCAGTACTTC. Amino acids: CASSLTGETQYF.